This is a list of T cell receptor beta chains from one sample in a study of early T cells in non-severe SARS-CoV-2 infection. Using its own MiXCR run on the 5' RACE reads, TCRdb lists one record per CDR3 protein. This sample has about 30,000 distinct CDR3 sequences, with about 5.7% found just once. Sequenced material: whole blood. The origin of the receptors is an adult who was a healthcare worker with PCR-confirmed SARS-CoV-2 infection or an uninfected control (not recorded which). CDR3s include the opening cysteine and the closing phenylalanine or tryptophan. Fields, in order: J gene, V gene, clone size, D gene, CDR3 DNA, CDR3 protein. The D gene is left open where the match is weak. Size values are once, few and many counts, or a class for expanded clones, and some rows have none.

J: TRBJ1-5
V: TRBV2
size: many
D: -
DNA: TGTGCCAGCAGTGCAGAGGGGGGCAATCAGCCCCAGCATTTT
CDR3: CASSAEGGNQPQHF

J: TRBJ2-7
V: TRBV3-1
size: many
D: -
DNA: TGTGCCAGCAGCCGGACTCCGACCGGGACCAACGCCTACGAGCAGTACTTC
CDR3: CASSRTPTGTNAYEQYF

J: TRBJ2-3
V: TRBV5-1
size: -
D: TRBD2
DNA: TGCGCCAGCAGCTTGGAGGCTAGCGGCCCAGATACGCAGTATTTT
CDR3: CASSLEASGPDTQYF

J: TRBJ1-3
V: TRBV20-1
size: few
D: -
DNA: TGCAGTGCCTACCTAACGGGGGGAAACACCATATATTTT
CDR3: CSAYLTGGNTIYF

J: TRBJ1-1
V: TRBV19
size: medium-sized
D: -
DNA: TGTGCCAGTAGCCCCGTTTTTAGGGCGGACACTGAAGCTTTCTTT
CDR3: CASSPVFRADTEAFF

J: TRBJ2-2
V: TRBV12-3/TRBV12-4
size: many
D: TRBD2
DNA: TGTGCCAGCACCCCACTAGCGGGAGTCGGTGGCGGGGAGCTGTTTTTT
CDR3: CASTPLAGVGGGELFF

J: TRBJ2-2
V: TRBV12-3/TRBV12-4
size: -
D: -
DNA: TGTGCCAGCAGTCCCCGGACAGACAACACCGGGGAGCTGTTTTTT
CDR3: CASSPRTDNTGELFF

J: TRBJ2-1
V: TRBV19
size: once
D: -
DNA: TGTGCCAGTAGTATAGGGTGGTACAATGAGCAGTTCTTC
CDR3: CASSIGWYNEQFF

J: TRBJ1-6
V: TRBV29-1
size: few
D: -
DNA: TGCAGCGTTGAGCCCCACAGCTCCTATAATTCACCCCTCCACTTT
CDR3: CSVEPHSSYNSPLHF

J: TRBJ2-1
V: TRBV7-9
size: few
D: -
DNA: TGTGCCAGTCTCCCGGGGGCGTACAATGAGCAGTTCTTC
CDR3: CASLPGAYNEQFF

J: TRBJ2-3
V: TRBV20-1
size: many
D: -
DNA: TGCAGTGCTAACCCAGATACGCAGTATTTT
CDR3: CSANPDTQYF

J: TRBJ2-1
V: TRBV4-2
size: many
D: TRBD2
DNA: TGTGCCAGCAGCCAAGAAGGACTAGCGGGAGTCTCGGTGAATGAGCAGTTCTTC
CDR3: CASSQEGLAGVSVNEQFF

J: TRBJ2-1
V: TRBV24-1
size: few
D: -
DNA: TGTGCCACCAGTGATCAGCTAGCGAACGAACTCGATGAGCAGTTCTTC
CDR3: CATSDQLANELDEQFF

J: TRBJ1-4
V: TRBV27
size: -
D: -
DNA: TGTGCCAGCAGTTCACAGGGCTGGGATGGTGAAAAACTGTTTTTT
CDR3: CASSSQGWDGEKLFF

J: TRBJ2-2
V: TRBV6-2/TRBV6-3
size: few
D: -
DNA: TGTGCCAGCAGTTACAGGCGGCCCCCCGGGGAGCTGTTTTTT
CDR3: CASSYRRPPGELFF

J: TRBJ2-7
V: TRBV5-1
size: many
D: -
DNA: TGCGCCAGCAGGCAGGACATTACCTACGAGCAGTACTTC
CDR3: CASRQDITYEQYF

J: TRBJ1-3
V: TRBV7-9
size: few
D: -
DNA: TGTGCCAGCAGCTTAGCGGGCGACACCATATATTTT
CDR3: CASSLAGDTIYF

J: TRBJ1-6
V: TRBV30
size: many
D: -
DNA: TGTGCCTGGAGCTTGGGCGCGGGTAATTCACCCCTCCACTTT
CDR3: CAWSLGAGNSPLHF

J: TRBJ1-5
V: TRBV6-1
size: many
D: -
DNA: TGTGCCAGCAGTGAAGGTGGGGTCCGCCAGCCCCAGCATTTT
CDR3: CASSEGGVRQPQHF

J: TRBJ2-5
V: TRBV15
size: many
D: TRBD1
DNA: TGTGCCACCAGCAGCCGGGACAGGTACCAAGAGACCCAGTACTTC
CDR3: CATSSRDRYQETQYF

J: TRBJ2-3
V: TRBV2
size: many
D: -
DNA: TGTGCCAGCACCACACAGGGCTCCAAGGCAGATACGCAGTATTTT
CDR3: CASTTQGSKADTQYF

J: TRBJ2-1
V: TRBV6-5
size: -
D: -
DNA: TGTGCCAGCAGTTCATTATCAGAGCAGTTCTTC
CDR3: CASSSLSEQFF

J: TRBJ2-3
V: TRBV11-2
size: -
D: -
DNA: TGTGCCAGCAGCTTAGATAGCGGTAGCACAGATACGCAGTATTTT
CDR3: CASSLDSGSTDTQYF

J: TRBJ2-5
V: TRBV20-1
size: many
D: -
DNA: TGCAGTGCCCCGGGCAGGACAGCCAAAGAGACCCAGTACTTC
CDR3: CSAPGRTAKETQYF

J: TRBJ1-1
V: TRBV20-1
size: few
D: TRBD1
DNA: TGCAGTGCTAGAGTAGGGGGACAGGTAACGGCTGAAGCTTTCTTT
CDR3: CSARVGGQVTAEAFF

J: TRBJ2-1
V: TRBV5-1
size: many
D: TRBD1
DNA: TGCGCCAGCAGCAAAATTTACCGGGACAGGTTCTACAATGAGCAGTTCTTC
CDR3: CASSKIYRDRFYNEQFF

J: TRBJ2-5
V: TRBV18
size: few
D: -
DNA: TGTGCCAGCTCACCTACGGGGATATTGATCCAAGAGACCCAGTACTTC
CDR3: CASSPTGILIQETQYF

J: TRBJ2-2
V: TRBV7-3
size: medium-sized
D: -
DNA: TGTGCCAGCAGCGGCGGACAGACCGGGGAGCTGTTTTTT
CDR3: CASSGGQTGELFF

J: TRBJ2-7
V: TRBV20-1
size: many
D: TRBD2
DNA: TGCAGTGCTAGCCCCACTAGCGGGGCTTACGAGCAGTACTTC
CDR3: CSASPTSGAYEQYF

J: TRBJ2-7
V: TRBV3-1
size: few
D: -
DNA: TGTGCCAGCAGCCCCAAGACTACCTACTACGAGCAGTACTTC
CDR3: CASSPKTTYYEQYF

J: TRBJ1-1
V: TRBV6-4
size: few
D: TRBD1
DNA: TGTGCCAGCAGTGCGGGACAGGCCACTGAAGCTTTCTTT
CDR3: CASSAGQATEAFF

J: TRBJ1-1
V: TRBV6-2/TRBV6-3
size: many
D: -
DNA: TGTGCCAGCAGTTACTCGATGGACAGAAAAGCTTTCTTT
CDR3: CASSYSMDRKAFF

J: TRBJ2-1
V: TRBV7-2
size: -
D: -
DNA: TGTGCCAGCAGCTTAAGTAGCGGTTACAATGAGCAGTTCTTC
CDR3: CASSLSSGYNEQFF

J: TRBJ1-5
V: TRBV4-2
size: many
D: -
DNA: TGTGCCAGCAGCCAAGTGGGGCAGCCCCAGCATTTT
CDR3: CASSQVGQPQHF

J: TRBJ1-4
V: TRBV3-1
size: few
D: -
DNA: TGTGCCAGCAGCCAAGCCGGGGCCTTGAATGAAAAACTGTTTTTT
CDR3: CASSQAGALNEKLFF

J: TRBJ1-1
V: TRBV20-1
size: many
D: -
DNA: TGCAGTGCTAGAGCAGGGACTGGACTGGGGGTTTTCTTT
CDR3: CSARAGTGLGVFF

J: TRBJ1-5
V: TRBV6-6
size: few
D: -
DNA: TGTGCCAGCAGTAAGGGACTGCTCTCATTACCCCAGCATTTT
CDR3: CASSKGLLSLPQHF

J: TRBJ2-3
V: TRBV20-1
size: many
D: TRBD2
DNA: TGCAGTGCTAGAGAGGGGACTAGCAACACAGATACGCAGTATTTT
CDR3: CSAREGTSNTDTQYF

J: TRBJ2-7
V: TRBV12-3/TRBV12-4
size: many
D: TRBD2
DNA: TGTGCCAGCAGCCCCTTCCGGGAGGGCGTCGACGAGCAGTACTTC
CDR3: CASSPFREGVDEQYF

J: TRBJ1-2
V: TRBV5-1
size: few
D: TRBD1
DNA: TGCGCCAGCAGCGGGGGACAGGGGAACTATGGCTACACCTTC
CDR3: CASSGGQGNYGYTF

J: TRBJ1-1
V: TRBV18
size: many
D: -
DNA: TGTGCCAGCTCACCCCGGGCCGGAATGAACACTGAAGCTTTCTTT
CDR3: CASSPRAGMNTEAFF

J: TRBJ1-4
V: TRBV6-6
size: many
D: TRBD1
DNA: TGTGCCAGCAGCACGCAGGGGGCAACAGAAAAACTGTTTTTT
CDR3: CASSTQGATEKLFF

J: TRBJ2-2
V: TRBV5-1
size: many
D: -
DNA: TGCGCCAGCAGCCCTGGCGTGCTAGCTGGGGAGCTGTTTTTT
CDR3: CASSPGVLAGELFF

J: TRBJ1-1
V: TRBV7-9
size: many
D: TRBD1
DNA: TGTGCCAGCAGCTCAACCGGGACAGGGGGCAAAGCTTTCTTT
CDR3: CASSSTGTGGKAFF

J: TRBJ1-2
V: TRBV18
size: -
D: -
DNA: TGTGCCAGCTCACCACCGGCTGATATGGGCTACACCTTC
CDR3: CASSPPADMGYTF

J: TRBJ2-6
V: TRBV23-1
size: few
D: TRBD2
DNA: TGCGCCAGCAGTCAGCCCGGACTAGCCTTAGGGGCCAACGTCCTGACTTTC
CDR3: CASSQPGLALGANVLTF

J: TRBJ1-6
V: TRBV20-1
size: many
D: TRBD1
DNA: TGCAGTGCTACGCAACAGGGGGGGAATTCACCCCTCCACTTT
CDR3: CSATQQGGNSPLHF

J: TRBJ1-2
V: TRBV5-1
size: many
D: -
DNA: TGCGCCAGCCGGGACACAATGGGGAATGGCTACACCTTC
CDR3: CASRDTMGNGYTF

J: TRBJ1-4
V: TRBV30
size: -
D: -
DNA: TGTGCCTGGAAGCAGAACAATGAAAAACTGTTTTTT
CDR3: CAWKQNNEKLFF

J: TRBJ1-4
V: TRBV20-1
size: -
D: -
DNA: TGCAGTGCTCGACCAGTAGCCATTGAAAAACTGTTTTTT
CDR3: CSARPVAIEKLFF

J: TRBJ1-6
V: TRBV4-2
size: medium-sized
D: TRBD1
DNA: TGTGCCAGCAGCCAAGATTGGGCAGGACAGGCTTCACCCCTCCACTTT
CDR3: CASSQDWAGQASPLHF

J: TRBJ2-3
V: TRBV7-8
size: -
D: -
DNA: TGTGCCAGCAGCTTAGCTGTTAACACCTTTACAGATACGCAGTATTTT
CDR3: CASSLAVNTFTDTQYF

J: TRBJ1-2
V: TRBV20-1
size: few
D: -
DNA: TGCAGTGCTAGAGATTTGAGGGCCACCCTTAACTATGGCTACACCTTC
CDR3: CSARDLRATLNYGYTF

J: TRBJ2-3
V: TRBV2
size: few
D: -
DNA: TGTGCCAGCAACCAGTTTGAAATTGATACGCAGTATTTT
CDR3: CASNQFEIDTQYF

J: TRBJ2-5
V: TRBV5-6
size: many
D: -
DNA: TGTGCCAGCAGCCCCGGTAGAGGGCGGGCAGAGACCCAGTACTTC
CDR3: CASSPGRGRAETQYF

J: TRBJ2-1
V: TRBV12-5
size: -
D: -
DNA: TGTGCTAGTGGTTTGTCAAGCTACAATGAGCAGTTCTTC
CDR3: CASGLSSYNEQFF

J: TRBJ1-3
V: TRBV20-1
size: many
D: TRBD1
DNA: TGCAGTGCTACGGACAGGTCGGGTGGAAACACCATATATTTT
CDR3: CSATDRSGGNTIYF

J: TRBJ2-2
V: TRBV7-9
size: -
D: -
DNA: TGTGCCAGCAGCTTAAGAGGGGTGAACACCGGGGAGCTGTTTTTT
CDR3: CASSLRGVNTGELFF

J: TRBJ1-5
V: TRBV10-2
size: many
D: -
DNA: TGCGCCAGCAGTGAGCCCGACCACTATCAGCCCCAGCATTTT
CDR3: CASSEPDHYQPQHF

J: TRBJ2-3
V: TRBV20-1
size: many
D: -
DNA: TGCAGTGGTACTTCGGAGGGCGCAGATACGCAGTATTTT
CDR3: CSGTSEGADTQYF